The 14 T cell receptor beta chains listed next were all sequenced from one sample in a study of blood T cells in healthy people across ages. For the second PCR, which ran for roughly 6 to 12 cycles, a sample-barcoded 5' primer and a J-beta primer mix were used. Using its own MiXCR run on the 5' RACE reads, TCRdb lists one record per CDR3 protein. The sample carries about 900,000 distinct CDR3 sequences, 45% to 50% recorded once. Input material: blood. These receptors all stem from a man aged 25 to 45 in good health.

The sample holds a few counts of this clonotype. The gene calls are TRBV2 and TRBJ2-1, with TRBD1 matching over 7 bases. The CDR3 extends over 14 amino acids. Losses at the gene ends were 10 bases for V and 4 bases for J; bases not matched to a gene: 10. Germline V gene lookup returns CDR1 SNHLY and CDR2 FYNNEI. The CDR3, as DNA: TGTGCCATGTCCCGAGACAGGGCTTACAATGAGCAGTTCTTC. Its protein is CAMSRDRAYNEQFF.

The V gene is TRBV5-1, the J gene TRBJ1-1; D is undetermined. Deletions cut 0 bases from V and 8 bases from J, with 23 bases between. Germline V CDR1 and CDR2: SGHRS, YFSETQ. The CDR3 runs 17 residues. CDR3: CASSLEPDGSPFSEAFF. For the CDR3, the DNA is TGCGCCAGCAGCTTGGAACCCGATGGCAGCCCCTTTTCAGAAGCTTTCTTT.

V usage is TRBV2 and J usage is TRBJ2-7; the D gene is possibly TRBD2 (6 bases). Trimming removed 4 bases at V and 7 bases at J, with 14 bases between. This CDR3 region has 13 residues. Germline values: CDR1 SNHLY, CDR2 FYNNEI. CDR3 loop: CASSVGLHNEQYF. CDR3 DNA: TGTGCCAGCAGTGTGGGACTCCACAATGAGCAGTACTTC. Drawing the rest from reference TRBV2 and TRBJ2-7, the complete variable domain is EPEVTQTPSHQVTQMGQEVILRCVPISNHLYFYWYRQILGQKVEFLVSFYNNEISEKSEIFDDQFSVERPDGSNFTLKIRSTKLEDSAMYFCASSVGLHNEQYFGPGTRLTVT.

This clonotype is a singleton in its sample. The V gene is TRBV4-1, the J gene TRBJ2-1; TRBD2 matches at 9 bases. The germline gives CDR1 MGHRA, CDR2 YSYEKL. The CDR3 totals 19 residues. J was trimmed by 7 bases and V by 1 base; bases with no gene match: 17. CDR3 sequence reads: CASSQVGLAGSKLVNEQFF. CDR3 nucleotides: TGCGCCAGCAGCCAAGTGGGTCTAGCGGGGTCCAAGTTGGTTAATGAGCAGTTCTTC.

The rearrangement uses TRBV11-2 and TRBJ2-7; D is unresolved. Germline V gene data show CDR1 as SGHAT and CDR2 as FQNNGV. The CDR3 spans 15 residues. The germline V and J ends were trimmed by 5 bases and 3 bases, with 17 bases remaining between them. CDR3 sequence reads: CASSAEEDPDYEQYF. CDR3 coding DNA: TGTGCCAGCAGCGCCGAAGAGGACCCGGACTACGAGCAGTACTTC.

This clonotype was detected many times. V and J are TRBV27 and TRBJ2-7; D is possibly TRBD2 (5 bases). The germline V gene has CDR1 MNHEY and CDR2 SMNVEV (reference sequence). The V and J ends lost 3 bases and 3 bases respectively, with 9 bases between them. The CDR3 spans 13 residues. Written as DNA, the CDR3 is TGTGCCAGCAGTTTGAGAGAGGGCTACGAGCAGTACTTC. Its translation: CASSLREGYEQYF.

V is TRBV13 and J is TRBJ2-4; D gene unclear. Trimming removed 5 bases from V and 1 base from J, with 6 bases in between. This CDR3 comprises 13 residues. Germline V lookup: CDR1 PRHDT, CDR2 FYEKMQ (reference sequence). The CDR3, as DNA: TGTGCCAGCAGCGCGGCGGCCAAAAACATTCAGTACTTC. Translating gives CASSAAAKNIQYF.

The chain uses TRBV20-1 and TRBJ2-1; D possibly uses TRBD1 or TRBD2 (5 bases each). Trimming took 4 bases from V and 7 from J, leaving 11 bases between them. The germline gives CDR1 DFQATT, CDR2 SNEGSKA (reference sequence). The CDR3 totals 12 residues. CDR3 bases: TGCAGTGCTATATTCGGGGCAAATGAGCAGTTCTTC. It codes for CSAIFGANEQFF.

The gene calls are TRBV12-3 or TRBV12-4 and TRBJ1-3; D is perhaps TRBD1 (6 bases). CDR3 length: 16 amino acids. The germline V and J ends were trimmed by 0 bases and 2 bases, with 11 bases remaining between them. CDR3 bases: TGTGCCAGCAGTTTAGCTACCGGGGGCACTGGAAACACCATATATTTT. This translates into CASSLATGGTGNTIYF.

V is TRBV4-1 and J is TRBJ2-7; D not resolved. Germline CDR1 is MGHRA and CDR2 is YSYEKL. With 0 bases removed from V and 5 bases from J, the gap between germline ends came to 11 bases. This CDR3 region has 14 residues. The CDR3 DNA is TGCGCCAGCAGCCAAGATCCCCAGTCCGACGAGCAGTACTTC. Translation gives CASSQDPQSDEQYF.

The genes are TRBV9 and TRBJ2-3; D tentatively fits TRBD1 or TRBD2 (5 bases each). Germline V gene sequence: CDR1 SGDLS, CDR2 YYNGEE. The V end lost 5 bases, the J end lost 0 bases, and 16 bases lay between the germline ends. The CDR3 covers 16 residues. The CDR3 protein is CASSETGTHSTDTQYF. The CDR3 DNA reads TGTGCCAGCAGTGAGACCGGGACCCATAGCACAGATACGCAGTATTTT.

This clonotype was picked up a small number of times. V usage is TRBV3-1 and J usage is TRBJ2-1, with D perhaps TRBD1 (5 bases). Germline V gene data show CDR1 as LGHDT and CDR2 as YNNKEL (reference sequence). Trimming cost V 1 base and J 3 bases, with 13 bases left between them. This CDR3 contains 16 residues. CDR3 sequence reads: CASSQGVGQGYNEQFF. CDR3 DNA sequence: TGTGCCAGCAGCCAAGGTGTGGGGCAAGGCTACAATGAGCAGTTCTTC.

The gene calls are TRBV18 and TRBJ2-7; D gene uncertain. The CDR3 spans 15 residues. The V gene's germline CDR1 is KGHSH and CDR2 LQKENI. V lost 1 base to trimming and J lost 2 bases, with 12 bases between them. The CDR3 DNA reads TGTGCCAGCTCACCACGATCATCTTCGACCTACGAGCAGTACTTC. Its translation is CASSPRSSSTYEQYF.

V usage is TRBV27 and J usage is TRBJ1-1; 7 nucleotides agree with TRBD1. This CDR3 region has 17 residues. The germline gives CDR1 MNHEY, CDR2 SMNVEV (reference sequence). The junction had 10 bases not matched to a gene; V was cut back by 3 bases and J by 0 bases. For the CDR3, the DNA is TGTGCCAGCAGTTTCCGCCCAGGGGGAAACATGAACACTGAAGCTTTCTTT. Residues: CASSFRPGGNMNTEAFF.